The 17 T cell receptor beta chains listed next were all sequenced from one sample in a study of T cell repertoires in cytomegalovirus infection. TCRdb reprocessed the reads via MiXCR and lists one record per CDR3 protein. The repertoire holds almost 550,000 distinct CDR3 sequences, with about 15% as singletons. Sequencing was carried out using CD8+ T cells from PBMCs. The receptors were gathered from a human donor in good health (CMV status not recorded). Some clones in this sample may be carry-over from other donors' samples.

In this sample, this clonotype turned up once. This could be a read error, since a much larger clone is one nucleotide away. The conserved phenylalanine or tryptophan is not found at the CDR3 terminus, so this likely reflects a read error. This sequence joins TRBV6-1 and TRBJ2-1; 7 bases line up with TRBD1. CDR3 length equals 15 residues. The germline gives CDR1 MNHNS, CDR2 SASEGT. V was clipped by 4 bases and J by 0 bases; unmatched bases: 3. The CDR3 region is CASSVDRASYNEQFI. Written as DNA, the CDR3 is TGTGCCAGCAGTGTCGACAGGGCCTCCTACAATGAGCAGTTCATC.

The sample holds a few counts of this clonotype. V usage is TRBV24-1 and J usage is TRBJ2-1, with unresolved D. CDR3 length equals 14 residues. The V gene lost 3 bases and the J gene lost 6 bases, with 11 bases spanning the gap. Germline V gene lookup returns CDR1 KGHDR and CDR2 SFDVKD. DNA of the CDR3: TGTGCCACCAGTGATGTAGAGACCCTCAATGAGCAGTTCTTC. Amino acids: CATSDVETLNEQFF.

The V and J genes are TRBV2 and TRBJ2-2; 7 bases match TRBD2. V shed 0 bases, J shed 5 bases, and the junction held 12 bases outside the gene matches. From germline, CDR1 is SNHLY and CDR2 FYNNEI. The CDR3 runs to 18 residues. The CDR3 DNA sequence: TGTGCCAGCAGTGAAGCCCTCGGGGAGGGTTGGAAGACCGGGGAGCTGTTTTTT. It is translated as CASSEALGEGWKTGELFF.

The gene calls are TRBV4-1 and TRBJ2-7; D possibly corresponds to TRBD1 (5 bases). The CDR3 length is 15 residues. Germline-derived CDR1 and CDR2 are MGHRA and YSYEKL. V lost 1 base and J 3 bases, leaving 13 bases between the germline ends. The CDR3 DNA reads as TGCGCCAGCAGCCAAGCCCAGGGCGTCGGCTACGAGCAGTACTTC. It yields the protein CASSQAQGVGYEQYF.

V is TRBV27 and J is TRBJ2-3; 11 positions agree with TRBD2. Per the germline V gene, CDR1 is MNHEY and CDR2 is SMNVEV (reference sequence). The junction had 6 bases not matched to a gene; V was cut back by 4 bases and J by 0 bases. The CDR3 spans 17 residues. The CDR3 is CASSSLAGAASTDTQYF. The CDR3 region has the DNA TGTGCCAGCAGTTCACTAGCGGGGGCGGCTAGCACAGATACGCAGTATTTT.

This clonotype was found many times. The rearrangement joins TRBV12-3 or TRBV12-4 to TRBJ2-3, with D possibly TRBD2 on 5 matching bases. Between the trimmed V and J ends, which lost 5 bases and 5 bases, there was a span of 17 bases. The CDR3 is 15 amino acids. The CDR3 DNA sequence: TGTGCCAGCAGTCGAACACACGGGGTTGGAGATACGCAGTATTTT. Protein sequence: CASSRTHGVGDTQYF.

The gene calls are TRBV28 and TRBJ1-1; 7 nucleotides align to TRBD1. The CDR3 runs 13 residues. V lost 6 bases to trimming and J lost 3 bases; unmatched junction nucleotides: 4. Germline assignment: CDR1 MDHEN and CDR2 SYDVKM. In DNA, the CDR3 is TGTGCCAGCAGAAATACAGGGGACACTGAAGCTTTCTTT. It translates to CASRNTGDTEAFF.

This clonotype was seen at least ten times. J is TRBJ2-2 and V is TRBV7-6, with TRBD2 identical over 9 bases. Germline assignment: CDR1 SGHVS and CDR2 FNYEAQ. V shed 5 bases, J shed 7 bases, and the junction held 11 bases outside the gene matches. The CDR3 length is 16 residues. CDR3: CASSHSGREGDGELFF. The CDR3 nucleotides read TGTGCCAGCAGCCACAGCGGGCGGGAGGGGGACGGGGAGCTGTTTTTT.

The rearrangement uses TRBV9 and TRBJ2-1; 11 bases map to TRBD2. V lost 0 bases and J lost 5; bases outside the gene matches: 4. The germline gives CDR1 SGDLS, CDR2 YYNGEE. The CDR3 has 16 amino acids. The CDR3 DNA sequence: TGTGCCAGCAGCGTAGCTCTACTAGCGGGAGACAATGAGCAGTTCTTC. Its translation is CASSVALLAGDNEQFF.

This clonotype has just a few counts. The chain recombines TRBV4-1 with TRBJ1-2; no firm D call. The CDR3 sequence is 15 residues long. Germline CDR1 is MGHRA and CDR2 is YSYEKL. The germline V and J ends were trimmed by 0 bases and 0 bases, with 8 bases remaining between them. Written as DNA, the CDR3 is TGCGCCAGCAGCCAAGAGGACGGCGCTAACTATGGCTACACCTTC. This sequence encodes CASSQEDGANYGYTF.

In the case of this clonotype: One junction end disagrees with the germline gene, perhaps due to a read error. The genes are TRBV6-1 and TRBJ1-1; weak D call: TRBD1 (5 bases). The CDR3 is 12 residues long. The V gene's germline CDR1 is MNHNS and CDR2 SASEGT. Written as DNA, the CDR3 is TGTGCCAGCAGTGCCCTGGACACTGAAGCTCTCTTT. This encodes CASSALDTEALF.

The rearrangement links TRBV27 to TRBJ2-7, with 9 bases lining up with TRBD2. CDR3 length: 16 residues. V lost 6 bases to trimming and J lost 5 bases; unmatched junction nucleotides: 14. The germline V gene has CDR1 MNHEY and CDR2 SMNVEV (reference sequence). CDR3 DNA sequence: TGTGCCAGCAGAGTCTCGACTAGCGGTCCTGTGGACGAGCAGTACTTC. Translated, it gives CASRVSTSGPVDEQYF.

Ten or more counts support this clonotype. V gene TRBV11-2 combines with J gene TRBJ2-1, with a weak D call TRBD2 (8 bases). Germline-derived CDR1 and CDR2 are SGHAT and FQNNGV. Trimming removed 5 bases at V and 6 bases at J, with 20 bases between. This CDR3 spans 16 amino acids. This chain's CDR3 is CASSLPPREGANEQFF. As DNA, the CDR3 is TGTGCCAGCAGCCTCCCCCCACGGGAGGGGGCCAATGAGCAGTTCTTC. Based on the CDR3 plus reference TRBV11-2 and TRBJ2-1, the full variable domain is EAGVAQSPRYKIIEKRQSVAFWCNPISGHATLYWYQQILGQGPKLLIQFQNNGVVDDSQLPKDRFSAERLKGVDSTLKIQPAKLEDSAVYLCASSLPPREGANEQFFGPGTRLTVL.

The rearrangement links TRBV28 to TRBJ2-3; the D gene is possibly TRBD2 (6 bases). V lost 5 bases and J 0 bases, leaving 12 bases between the germline ends. Per germline, CDR1 MDHEN and CDR2 SYDVKM. CDR3 length equals 15 residues. The CDR3 reads CASSLRDHSTDTQYF. Written as DNA, the CDR3 is TGTGCCAGCAGTCTGCGGGATCACAGCACAGATACGCAGTATTTT.

Of note for this clonotype: Mismatch with germline at one junction end may stem from a read error. The chain uses TRBV5-1 and TRBJ2-7; TRBD1 agrees at 7 bases. The germline CDR1 and CDR2 sequences are SGHRS and YFSETQ. This CDR3 is built from 15 residues. The CDR3 spells CASSPGLTGIYEQYF. CDR3 nucleotides: TGCGCCAGCAGCCCCGGCTTGACAGGGATCTACGAGCAGTACTTT.

This clonotype has at least ten counts. The chain recombines TRBV7-3 with TRBJ2-1; tentative D call: TRBD1 (5 bases). The V gene lost 1 base and the J gene lost 9 bases, with 7 bases spanning the gap. CDR3 length: 12 amino acids. The V gene's germline CDR1 is SGHTA and CDR2 FQGTGA. The CDR3 sequence is CASSLRGPEQFF. The DNA of the CDR3 is TGTGCCAGCAGCTTAAGGGGCCCTGAGCAGTTCTTC.

This clonotype was recorded at least ten times. The chain joins TRBV19 to TRBJ1-3; D gene unclear. The CDR3 totals 15 residues. Between the trimmed V and J ends, which lost 5 bases and 2 bases, there was a span of 13 bases. Germline V gives CDR1 LNHDA, CDR2 SQIVND (reference sequence). The CDR3 spells CASSSHLSAGNTIYF. The CDR3 DNA follows: TGTGCCAGTAGTTCCCACCTGTCGGCTGGAAACACCATATATTTT. Variable domain in full (rest from reference TRBV19 and TRBJ1-3): DGGITQSPKYLFRKEGQNVTLSCEQNLNHDAMYWYRQDPGQGLRLIYYSQIVNDFQKGDIAEGYSVSREKKESFPLTVTSAQKNPTAFYLCASSSHLSAGNTIYFGEGSWLTVV.